This T cell receptor (beta chain) was sequenced during a study of blood T cells in healthy people across ages. With a J-beta primer mix and a sample-barcoded 5' primer, a second PCR ran about 7 to 12 cycles. With 12 random nucleotides, a template-switch adaptor tagged each individual cDNA molecule. In TCRdb, the 5' RACE reads were re-called with MiXCR into one record per CDR3 protein. The sample holds hundreds of thousands of distinct CDR3 sequences, 58% seen once. Germline CDR1 is DFQATT and CDR2 is SNEGSKA (reference sequence). The CDR3 runs 15 residues. Trimming took 2 bases from V and 4 from J, leaving 17 bases between them.

The chain is built from TRBV20-1 and TRBJ2-5; D is possibly TRBD2 (7 bases). Sample: blood. The clonotype comes from a man in his sixties in good health. DNA for the CDR3: TGCAGTGCTAGACGGGGGGCAGCCTCGAGAGAGACCCAGTACTTC. Amino acid sequence: CSARRGAASRETQYF.